Below, one TCR beta chain is given with its context. Its antigen is unidentified. Data came from immunoSEQ multiplex PCR; TCRdb stores just in-frame clones and leaves some out. Of tens of thousands of clones in the sample, 73% were seen once. This entry comes from a study of vaccination effects on CD4 cells after COVID-19. Overall study: The study obtained samples from two convalescent patients 16 days and one week before vaccination.

The germline V and J ends were trimmed by 0 bases and 6 bases, with 18 bases remaining between them. Per the germline V gene, CDR1 is LGHNA and CDR2 is YSLEER. The CDR3 has 17 residues. Within the ViraFEST assay, antigen-specific CD4+ T cells underwent expansion with viral peptide pools prior to sequencing. Following an approximately ten-day culture, CD4+ T cells were purified. Documented for the person is a PCR-confirmed SARS-CoV-2 infection occurring between March and December 2020. The clonotype originates from a human donor who had a prior SARS-CoV-2 infection. Sequenced material: CD4+ T cells from PBMCs cultured with a peptide pool, taken before COVID-19 vaccination. This chain connects TRBV4-3 to TRBJ2-1; D is uncertain. DNA of the CDR3: TGCGCCAGCAGCCAAGATAGGTGGGGATCGATTGCCAATGAGCAGTTCTTC. It specifies CASSQDRWGSIANEQFF.